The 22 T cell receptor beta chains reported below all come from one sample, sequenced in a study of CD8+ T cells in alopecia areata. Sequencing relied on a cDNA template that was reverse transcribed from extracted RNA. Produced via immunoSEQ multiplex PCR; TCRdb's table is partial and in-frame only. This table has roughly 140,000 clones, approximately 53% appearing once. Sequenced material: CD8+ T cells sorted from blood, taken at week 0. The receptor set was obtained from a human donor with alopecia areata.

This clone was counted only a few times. The CDR3 region is CASGLVQEETQYF. As DNA, the CDR3 is TGTGCTAGTGGTTTGGTACAGGAAGAGACCCAGTACTTC. J is TRBJ2-5 and V is TRBV12-5; D may be TRBD1 (5 bases). Germline V gene data show CDR1 as LGHNT and CDR2 as FRNRAP. The CDR3 is 13 amino acids. Trimming took off 0 bases at V and 3 bases at J, with 5 bases between the two ends.

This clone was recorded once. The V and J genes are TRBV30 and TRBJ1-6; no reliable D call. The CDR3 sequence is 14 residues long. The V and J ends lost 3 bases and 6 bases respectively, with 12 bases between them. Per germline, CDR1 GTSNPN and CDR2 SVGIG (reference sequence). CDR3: CAWRTRTANSPLHF. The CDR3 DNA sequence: TGTGCCTGGAGGACCCGGACGGCTAATTCACCCCTCCACTTT. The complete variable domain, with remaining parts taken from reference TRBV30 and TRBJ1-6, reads SQTIHQWPATLVQPVGSPLSLECTVEGTSNPNLYWYRQAAGRGLQLLFYSVGIGQISSEVPQNLSASRPQDRQFILSSKKLLLSDSGFYLCAWRTRTANSPLHFGNGTRLTVT.

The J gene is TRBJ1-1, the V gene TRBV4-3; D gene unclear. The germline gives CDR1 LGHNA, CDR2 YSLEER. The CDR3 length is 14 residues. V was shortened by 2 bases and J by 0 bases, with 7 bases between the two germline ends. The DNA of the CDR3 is TGCGCCAGCAGCCAACGGGTCCTGAACACTGAAGCTTTCTTT. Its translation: CASSQRVLNTEAFF.

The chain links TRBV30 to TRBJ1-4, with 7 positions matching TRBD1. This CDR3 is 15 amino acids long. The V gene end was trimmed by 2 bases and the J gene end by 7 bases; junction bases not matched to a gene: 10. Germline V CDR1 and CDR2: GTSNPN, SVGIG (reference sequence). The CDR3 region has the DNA TGTGCCTGGAGTATAAGGGGGCGCATCGGTGAAAAACTGTTTTTT. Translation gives CAWSIRGRIGEKLFF.

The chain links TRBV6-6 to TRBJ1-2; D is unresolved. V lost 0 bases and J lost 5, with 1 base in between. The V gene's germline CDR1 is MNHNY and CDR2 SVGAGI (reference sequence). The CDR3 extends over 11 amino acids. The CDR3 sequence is CASSYSYGYTF. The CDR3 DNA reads TGTGCCAGCAGTTACTCTTATGGCTACACCTTC.

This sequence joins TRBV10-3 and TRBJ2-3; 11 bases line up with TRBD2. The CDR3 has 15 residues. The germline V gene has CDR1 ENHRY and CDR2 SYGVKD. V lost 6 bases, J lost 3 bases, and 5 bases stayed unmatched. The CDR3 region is CAISVSGGETDTQYF. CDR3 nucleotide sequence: TGTGCCATCAGCGTTAGCGGGGGGGAGACAGATACGCAGTATTTT.

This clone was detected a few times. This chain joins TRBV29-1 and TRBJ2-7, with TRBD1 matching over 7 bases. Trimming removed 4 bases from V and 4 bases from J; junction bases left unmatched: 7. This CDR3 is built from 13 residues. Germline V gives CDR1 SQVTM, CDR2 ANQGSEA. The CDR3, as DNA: TGCAGCGTTGGTAGCTGGGACAGATACGAGCAGTACTTC. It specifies CSVGSWDRYEQYF.

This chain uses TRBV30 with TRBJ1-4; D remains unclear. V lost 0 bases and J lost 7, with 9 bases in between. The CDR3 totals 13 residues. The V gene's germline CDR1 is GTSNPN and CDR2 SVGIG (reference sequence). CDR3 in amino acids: CAWSVTWGEKLFF. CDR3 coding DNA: TGTGCCTGGAGTGTGACGTGGGGTGAAAAACTGTTTTTT.

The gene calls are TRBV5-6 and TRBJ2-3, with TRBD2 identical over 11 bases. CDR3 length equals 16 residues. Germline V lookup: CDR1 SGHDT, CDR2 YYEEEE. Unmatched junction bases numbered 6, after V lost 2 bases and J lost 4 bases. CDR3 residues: CASSFVSSGGSDTQYF. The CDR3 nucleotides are TGTGCCAGCAGCTTTGTGTCTAGCGGGGGGTCAGATACGCAGTATTTT. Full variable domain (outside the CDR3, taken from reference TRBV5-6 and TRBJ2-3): DAGVTQSPTHLIKTRGQQVTLRCSPKSGHDTVSWYQQALGQGPQFIFQYYEEEERQRGNFPDRFSGHQFPNYSSELNVNALLLGDSALYLCASSFVSSGGSDTQYFGPGTRLTVL.

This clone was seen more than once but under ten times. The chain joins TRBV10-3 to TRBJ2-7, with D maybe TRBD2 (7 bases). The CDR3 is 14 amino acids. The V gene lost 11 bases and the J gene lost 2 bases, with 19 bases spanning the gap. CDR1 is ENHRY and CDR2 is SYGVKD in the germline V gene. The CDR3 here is CAAMSGDITYEQYF. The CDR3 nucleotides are TGTGCCGCTATGAGCGGGGACATCACCTACGAGCAGTACTTC.

The CDR3 loop reads CASSQGGAKNIQYF. CDR3 DNA sequence: TGCGCCAGCAGCCAAGGGGGGGCCAAAAACATTCAGTACTTC. The chain links TRBV4-3 to TRBJ2-4; D might be TRBD1 or TRBD2, each matching 5 bases. Looked up from germline, CDR1 is LGHNA and CDR2 is YSLEER. The V end was cut by 1 base, the J end by 1 base, with 5 bases between. The CDR3 consists of 14 residues.

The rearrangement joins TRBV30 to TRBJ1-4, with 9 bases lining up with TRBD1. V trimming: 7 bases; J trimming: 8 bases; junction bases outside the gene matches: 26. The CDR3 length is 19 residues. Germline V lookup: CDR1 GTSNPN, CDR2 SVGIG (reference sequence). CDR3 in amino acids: CAFKSRVSQDRGPSEKLFF. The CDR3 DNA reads TGTGCCTTCAAGAGTAGGGTGTCGCAGGACAGGGGCCCTTCCGAAAAACTGTTTTTT.

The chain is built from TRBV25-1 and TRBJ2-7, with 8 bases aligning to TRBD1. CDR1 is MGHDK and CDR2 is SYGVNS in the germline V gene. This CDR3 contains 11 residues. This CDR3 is CASDRAGEQYF. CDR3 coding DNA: TGTGCGTCGGACAGGGCTGGGGAGCAGTACTTC.

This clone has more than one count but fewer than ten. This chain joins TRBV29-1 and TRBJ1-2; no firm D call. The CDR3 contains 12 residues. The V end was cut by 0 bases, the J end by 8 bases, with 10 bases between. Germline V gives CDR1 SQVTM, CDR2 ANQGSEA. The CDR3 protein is CSVEDGGNGYTF. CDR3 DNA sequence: TGCAGCGTTGAAGATGGCGGTAACGGCTACACCTTC.

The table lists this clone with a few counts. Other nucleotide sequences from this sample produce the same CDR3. CDR3 nucleotides: TGTGCCAGCAGTTTAGGGCAGGGAGGGAATGAGCAGTTCTTC. Translation gives CASSLGQGGNEQFF. The rearrangement uses TRBV27 and TRBJ2-1, with 7 bases lining up with TRBD2. In germline, CDR1 is MNHEY, CDR2 SMNVEV (reference sequence). The trim removed 2 bases at V and 7 bases at J, leaving 5 bases unmatched. The CDR3 covers 14 residues.

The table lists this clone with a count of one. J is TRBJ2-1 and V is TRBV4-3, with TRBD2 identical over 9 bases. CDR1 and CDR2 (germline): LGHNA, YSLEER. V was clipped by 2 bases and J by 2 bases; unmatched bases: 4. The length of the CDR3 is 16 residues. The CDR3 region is CASSQSVAGAYNEQFF. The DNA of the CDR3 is TGCGCCAGCAGCCAATCAGTAGCGGGGGCCTACAATGAGCAGTTCTTC.

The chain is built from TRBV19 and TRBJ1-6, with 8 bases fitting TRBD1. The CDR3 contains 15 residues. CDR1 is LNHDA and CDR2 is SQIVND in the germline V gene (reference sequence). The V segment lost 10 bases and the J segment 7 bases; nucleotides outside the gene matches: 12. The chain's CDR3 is CATRPAGGQNSPLHF. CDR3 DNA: TGTGCCACTAGACCGGCAGGGGGCCAGAATTCACCCCTCCACTTT.

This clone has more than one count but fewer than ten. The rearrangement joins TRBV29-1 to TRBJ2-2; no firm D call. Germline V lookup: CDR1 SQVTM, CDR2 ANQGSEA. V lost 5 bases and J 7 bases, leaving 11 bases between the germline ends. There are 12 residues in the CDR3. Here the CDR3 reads CSVHGRNGELFF. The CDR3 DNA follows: TGCAGCGTTCACGGGCGGAACGGGGAGCTGTTTTTT.

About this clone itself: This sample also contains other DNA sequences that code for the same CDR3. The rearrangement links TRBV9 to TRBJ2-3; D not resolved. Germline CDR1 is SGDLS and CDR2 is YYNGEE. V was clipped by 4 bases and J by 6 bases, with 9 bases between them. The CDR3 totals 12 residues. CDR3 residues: CASSPRADTQYF. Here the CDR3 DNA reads TGTGCCAGCAGCCCGAGAGCGGATACGCAGTATTTT.

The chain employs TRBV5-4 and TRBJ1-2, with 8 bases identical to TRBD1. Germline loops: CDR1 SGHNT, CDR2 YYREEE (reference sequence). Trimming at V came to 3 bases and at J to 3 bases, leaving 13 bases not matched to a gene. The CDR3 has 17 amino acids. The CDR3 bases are TGTGCCAGCAGCTCCCGCCCGACAGGGGACATATACTATGGCTACACCTTC. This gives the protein CASSSRPTGDIYYGYTF.

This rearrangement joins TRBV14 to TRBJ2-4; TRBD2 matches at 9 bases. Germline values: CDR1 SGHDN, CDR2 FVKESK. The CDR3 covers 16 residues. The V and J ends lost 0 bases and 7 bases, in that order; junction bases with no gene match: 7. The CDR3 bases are TGTGCCAGCAGCCAAGATGCGGGGGGGTATCACAACATTCAGTACTTC. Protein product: CASSQDAGGYHNIQYF.

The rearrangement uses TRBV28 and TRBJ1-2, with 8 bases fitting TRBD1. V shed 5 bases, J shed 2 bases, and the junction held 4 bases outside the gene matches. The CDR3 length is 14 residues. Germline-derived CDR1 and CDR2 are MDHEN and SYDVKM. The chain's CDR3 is CASSPRTGNYGYTF. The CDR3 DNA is TGTGCCAGCAGTCCGCGGACAGGGAACTATGGCTACACCTTC.